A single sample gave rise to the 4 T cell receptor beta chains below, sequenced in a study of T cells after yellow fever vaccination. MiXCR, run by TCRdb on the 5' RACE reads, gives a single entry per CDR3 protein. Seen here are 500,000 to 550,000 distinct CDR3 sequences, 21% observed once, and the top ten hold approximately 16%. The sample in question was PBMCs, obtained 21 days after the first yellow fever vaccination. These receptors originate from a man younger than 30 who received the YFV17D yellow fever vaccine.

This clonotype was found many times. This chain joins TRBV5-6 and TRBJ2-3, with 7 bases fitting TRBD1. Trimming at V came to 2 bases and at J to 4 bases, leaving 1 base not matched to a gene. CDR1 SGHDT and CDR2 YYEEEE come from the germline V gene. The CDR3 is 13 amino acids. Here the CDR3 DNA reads TGTGCCAGCAGCTTCCAGGGGGCAGATACGCAGTATTTT. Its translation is CASSFQGADTQYF.

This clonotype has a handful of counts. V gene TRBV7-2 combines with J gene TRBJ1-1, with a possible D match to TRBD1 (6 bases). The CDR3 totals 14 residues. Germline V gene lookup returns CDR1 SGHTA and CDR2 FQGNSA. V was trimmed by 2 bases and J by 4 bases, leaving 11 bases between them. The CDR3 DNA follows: TGTGCCAGCAGCTTACACAGGGCGGGCACTGAAGCTTTCTTT. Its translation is CASSLHRAGTEAFF.

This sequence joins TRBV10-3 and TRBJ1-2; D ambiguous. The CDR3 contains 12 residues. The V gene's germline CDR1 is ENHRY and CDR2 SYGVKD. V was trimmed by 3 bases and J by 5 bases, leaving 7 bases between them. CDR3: CAISEREYGYTF. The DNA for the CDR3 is TGTGCCATCAGTGAACGGGAATATGGCTACACCTTC.

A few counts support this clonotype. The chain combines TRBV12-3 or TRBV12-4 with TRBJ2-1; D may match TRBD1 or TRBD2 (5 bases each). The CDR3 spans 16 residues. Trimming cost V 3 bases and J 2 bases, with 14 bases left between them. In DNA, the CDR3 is TGTGCCAGCAGTTTTCAGAGGGGCCCCCCCTACAATGAGCAGTTCTTC. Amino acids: CASSFQRGPPYNEQFF.